The 32 T cell receptor beta chains reported below all come from one sample, sequenced in a study of blood T cell repertoires in COVID-19. Sequencing was performed with immunoSEQ multiplex PCR; in TCRdb, only in-frame clones are kept and a portion is missing. Of about 480,000 clones listed, more than 75% are singletons. Sample: PBMCs or T cells enriched from blood (not recorded which). These receptors all come from a woman between 40 and 55 years old who had recovered from COVID-19.

The CDR3 DNA is TGTGCCAGCAGATTTGGACTAGCGGGTCAAGAGACCCAGTACTTC. Translated, it gives CASRFGLAGQETQYF. The genes are TRBV11-3 and TRBJ2-5; 11 bases agree with TRBD2. The junction had 5 bases not matched to a gene; V was cut back by 6 bases and J by 2 bases. Germline V gene sequence: CDR1 SGHNT, CDR2 YENEEA. The CDR3 is 15 residues long.

DNA of the CDR3: TGTGCCAGCAGCTTGATGGGGCAGTTCGCTGGAAACACCATATATTTT. Translated, it gives CASSLMGQFAGNTIYF. The chain uses TRBV5-6 and TRBJ1-3, with TRBD1 as a possible D gene (5 bases). This CDR3 is 16 amino acids long. Germline V gene data show CDR1 as SGHDT and CDR2 as YYEEEE. Trimming pared 1 base from V and 2 bases from J, leaving 13 bases between.

The rearrangement joins TRBV29-1 to TRBJ1-1, with a weak D call TRBD1 (6 bases). V dropped 7 bases and J dropped 1 base, with 16 bases sitting between them. The CDR3 covers 14 residues. In germline, CDR1 is SQVTM, CDR2 ANQGSEA. The CDR3: CSGRPLRGNTEAFF. The CDR3 bases are TGCAGCGGCCGCCCACTCAGGGGGAACACTGAAGCTTTCTTT.

The gene calls are TRBV5-1 and TRBJ1-2; tentative D call: TRBD1 (6 bases). The length of the CDR3 is 17 residues. The V end lost 0 bases, the J end lost 0 bases, and 15 bases lay between the germline ends. The germline V gene encodes CDR1 SGHRS and CDR2 YFSETQ. CDR3 residues: CASSLGGRTETNYGYTF. CDR3 DNA: TGCGCCAGCAGCTTGGGGGGCCGGACAGAGACTAACTATGGCTACACCTTC.

This chain connects TRBV5-1 to TRBJ1-1, with D unclear. V lost 2 bases and J lost 7, with 12 bases in between. The CDR3 spans 13 residues. Germline V CDR1 and CDR2: SGHRS, YFSETQ. CDR3 loop: CASSFHGESEAFF. The CDR3 nucleotides are TGCGCCAGCAGCTTTCATGGGGAGAGTGAAGCTTTCTTT.

The CDR3 protein is CASSIAGDGAEAFF. DNA of the CDR3: TGTGCCAGTAGTATAGCGGGGGACGGCGCTGAAGCTTTCTTT. The gene calls are TRBV19 and TRBJ1-1, with D perhaps matching TRBD1 (5 bases). Germline CDR1 LNHDA, CDR2 SQIVND (reference sequence). V lost 1 base and J 6 bases, leaving 12 bases between the germline ends. CDR3 length: 14 residues.

This sequence joins TRBV11-2 and TRBJ2-3; 10 bases fit TRBD2. Germline V lookup: CDR1 SGHAT, CDR2 FQNNGV. Trimming removed 3 bases from V and 0 bases from J; junction bases left unmatched: 3. The CDR3 runs to 16 residues. DNA of the CDR3: TGTGCCAGCAGCTTCGGGACTAGCGATAGCACAGATACGCAGTATTTT. This codes for CASSFGTSDSTDTQYF.

CDR3 nucleotides: TGTGCCAGCAGCTACGAACAGGGGGAAACAGATACGCAGTATTTT. Translating it yields CASSYEQGETDTQYF. The chain carries TRBV5-4 and TRBJ2-3, with 8 positions matching TRBD1. The germline gives CDR1 SGHNT, CDR2 YYREEE (reference sequence). V was pared by 3 bases and J by 3 bases, with 6 bases of the junction left unmatched. The CDR3 consists of 15 residues.

The chain has TRBV5-1 and TRBJ2-5, with D possibly being TRBD2 (5 bases). Germline V gene lookup returns CDR1 SGHRS and CDR2 YFSETQ. Trimming stripped 0 bases from V and 5 bases from J, with 11 bases between. The CDR3 extends over 14 amino acids. The CDR3 coding sequence is TGCGCCAGCAGCTTGGTAGCGCTCGGTGAGACCCAGTACTTC. Amino acid sequence: CASSLVALGETQYF.

This clone has a single count. This chain connects TRBV30 to TRBJ1-5, with 7 bases that match TRBD1. CDR3 length: 14 residues. J lost 1 base, V lost 2 bases, and 2 bases had no gene match. Looked up from germline, CDR1 is GTSNPN and CDR2 is SVGIG (reference sequence). The CDR3 sequence is CAWSRDRSNQPQHF. For the CDR3, the DNA is TGTGCCTGGAGTCGGGACAGAAGCAATCAGCCCCAGCATTTT. The whole variable domain, filled in from reference TRBV30 and TRBJ1-5, reads SQTIHQWPATLVQPVGSPLSLECTVEGTSNPNLYWYRQAAGRGLQLLFYSVGIGQISSEVPQNLSASRPQDRQFILSSKKLLLSDSGFYLCAWSRDRSNQPQHFGDGTRLSIL.

The J gene is TRBJ2-2, the V gene TRBV19; tentative D call: TRBD1 (6 bases). The germline V and J ends were trimmed by 4 bases and 4 bases, with 13 bases remaining between them. The germline V gene has CDR1 LNHDA and CDR2 SQIVND (reference sequence). The CDR3 is 15 amino acids. The CDR3 here is CASSTPGQITGELFF. The CDR3 DNA reads as TGTGCCAGTAGTACCCCCGGACAGATCACCGGGGAGCTGTTTTTT.

Concerning this clone itself: At one boundary the junction diverges from the germline segment, which might be a read error. The V call is TRBV7-9, the J call TRBJ2-2; 7 positions match TRBD2. Germline lookup yields CDR1 SEHNR and CDR2 FQNEAQ (reference sequence). CDR3 length: 15 residues. CDR3: CASCLQRDLTGELFF. CDR3 nucleotide sequence: TGTGCCAGCTGCTTACAGCGGGACCTCACCGGGGAGCTGTTTTTT.

This chain connects TRBV27 to TRBJ1-1, with D uncertain. Germline V gene data show CDR1 as MNHEY and CDR2 as SMNVEV (reference sequence). Trimming removed 3 bases at V and 1 base at J, with 9 bases between. The CDR3 length is 14 residues. In DNA form, the CDR3 reads TGTGCCAGCAGTTTCCGAACAGAGAACACTGAAGCTTTCTTT. Its protein product is CASSFRTENTEAFF.

This clone has just one count. This chain joins TRBV9 and TRBJ2-7; 7 nucleotides match TRBD2. Germline V CDR1 and CDR2: SGDLS, YYNGEE. J gave up 1 base and V 4 bases, and 5 bases lay outside the gene matches. There are 14 residues in the CDR3. For the CDR3, the DNA is TGTGCCAGCAGCCCAGGGAGGGAGTCCTACGAGCAGTACTTC. It specifies CASSPGRESYEQYF.

The gene calls are TRBV5-4 and TRBJ1-1, with 11 bases identical to TRBD1. V lost 4 bases to trimming and J lost 4 bases; unmatched junction nucleotides: 12. CDR1 SGHNT and CDR2 YYREEE come from the germline V gene (reference sequence). This CDR3 contains 17 residues. The CDR3 nucleotides read TGTGCCAGCAGCCCTAGGACAGGGGGCGAACGGGGCACTGAAGCTTTCTTT. Translation gives CASSPRTGGERGTEAFF.

The chain links TRBV5-1 to TRBJ2-2; 10 bases are shared with TRBD2. In germline, CDR1 is SGHRS, CDR2 YFSETQ. V shed 4 bases, J shed 5 bases, and the junction held 2 bases outside the gene matches. This CDR3 has 14 amino acids. CDR3 sequence reads: CASSVGLATGELFF. As DNA, the CDR3 is TGCGCCAGCAGCGTGGGACTAGCGACCGGGGAGCTGTTTTTT.

The chain combines TRBV11-2 with TRBJ2-2; 10 positions match TRBD2. CDR1 is SGHAT and CDR2 is FQNNGV in the germline V gene. The trim removed 4 bases at V and 6 bases at J, leaving 17 bases unmatched. The CDR3 runs 19 residues. The CDR3 region is CASSSSLGSGRIGAGELFF. As DNA, the CDR3 is TGTGCCAGCAGCTCGTCCTTGGGTAGCGGGAGGATCGGGGCCGGGGAGCTGTTTTTT.

This chain links TRBV5-4 with TRBJ2-7; 10 bases fit TRBD2. J gave up 0 bases and V 4 bases, and 10 bases lay outside the gene matches. Per germline, CDR1 SGHNT and CDR2 YYREEE (reference sequence). CDR3 length: 17 residues. The CDR3 DNA is TGTGCCAGCAGCGCGGAACTTGGACTAGCGGACTCCTACGAGCAGTACTTC. It encodes CASSAELGLADSYEQYF.

This chain connects TRBV6-5 to TRBJ2-5, with a weak D call TRBD2 (5 bases). This CDR3 has 14 residues. The V end was cut by 0 bases, the J end by 1 base, with 6 bases between. Germline CDR1 is MNHEY and CDR2 is SVGAGI. The CDR3 nucleotides read TGTGCCAGCAGTTACTCGGGGAGCCAAGAGACCCAGTACTTC. Translated, it gives CASSYSGSQETQYF.

The V call is TRBV27, the J call TRBJ2-5; 7 nucleotides match TRBD2. After removal of 3 bases from V and 4 bases from J, the junction contained 8 bases not matched to a gene. This CDR3 is built from 15 residues. CDR1 and CDR2 (germline): MNHEY, SMNVEV (reference sequence). In DNA form, the CDR3 reads TGTGCCAGCAGTTTGGTCAGGGAGGGAGTAGAGACCCAGTACTTC. It yields the protein CASSLVREGVETQYF.

The genes are TRBV3-1 (or the pseudogene TRBV3-2) and TRBJ2-7; 7 nucleotides match TRBD1. V was clipped by 4 bases and J by 1 base; unmatched bases: 1. CDR3 size: 13 residues. Germline V CDR1 and CDR2: LGHDT, YNNKEL (reference sequence). The CDR3 DNA reads TGTGCCAGCAGCCGGGACAGATCCTACGAGCAGTACTTC. Translating it yields CASSRDRSYEQYF.

The V and J genes are TRBV4-2 and TRBJ1-5; 8 bases align to TRBD1. Germline trimming cut 2 bases from V and 2 bases from J; bases unmatched to any gene: 5. Germline V gene sequence: CDR1 LGHNA, CDR2 YNFKEQ. The CDR3 length is 16 residues. The CDR3 coding sequence is TGTGCCAGCAGCCAACAGGGGGCTATGGGCAATCAGCCCCAGCATTTT. It codes for CASSQQGAMGNQPQHF.

The rearrangement uses TRBV27 and TRBJ2-1, with TRBD2 matching 9 bases. Germline V gene sequence: CDR1 MNHEY, CDR2 SMNVEV (reference sequence). The V and J ends lost 6 bases and 6 bases, in that order; junction bases with no gene match: 15. The CDR3 contains 17 residues. CDR3: CASRQLPGSGSSNEQFF. In DNA, the CDR3 is TGTGCCAGCAGGCAGCTCCCAGGTAGCGGGAGCAGCAATGAGCAGTTCTTC.

The chain uses TRBV11-1 and TRBJ2-7, with 10 bases fitting TRBD2. Per germline, CDR1 SGHAT and CDR2 FQDESV (reference sequence). The CDR3 length is 16 residues. Trimming took 4 bases from V and 5 from J; bases not matched to a gene: 11. The CDR3 loop is CASSSFSSGRINEQYF. Written as DNA, the CDR3 is TGTGCCAGCAGCTCCTTCTCTAGCGGGAGAATCAACGAGCAGTACTTC.

This clone appeared a few times. The rearrangement links TRBV4-2 to TRBJ2-1; possibly TRBD2 for D (5 bases). The germline gives CDR1 LGHNA, CDR2 YNFKEQ. This CDR3 comprises 16 residues. The V end lost 1 base, the J end lost 0 bases, and 10 bases lay between the germline ends. Written as DNA, the CDR3 is TGTGCCAGCAGCCAAGTGGGCGGGCGCTCCTACAATGAGCAGTTCTTC. Translation: CASSQVGGRSYNEQFF.

The gene calls are TRBV7-2 and TRBJ2-1, with a possible D match to TRBD2 (5 bases). CDR3 length: 15 amino acids. Germline V lookup: CDR1 SGHTA, CDR2 FQGNSA. Deletions cut 0 bases from V and 5 bases from J, with 11 bases between. This CDR3 is CASSLAGGFNNEQFF. The CDR3 DNA reads as TGTGCCAGCAGCTTAGCTGGCGGGTTTAACAATGAGCAGTTCTTC.

The chain recombines TRBV19 with TRBJ1-1; the match to TRBD1 covers 9 bases. Germline V lookup: CDR1 LNHDA, CDR2 SQIVND (reference sequence). The trim removed 8 bases at V and 4 bases at J, leaving 5 bases unmatched. This CDR3 is 13 amino acids long. This CDR3 reads CASGRDRVTEAFF. CDR3 in DNA: TGTGCCAGTGGACGGGACAGGGTCACTGAAGCTTTCTTT.

This chain links TRBV9 with TRBJ2-1; perhaps TRBD1 as D (6 bases). Trimming pared 2 bases from V and 4 bases from J, leaving 10 bases between. The CDR3 totals 14 residues. Germline CDR1 SGDLS, CDR2 YYNGEE. The DNA of the CDR3 is TGTGCCAGCAGCGTTACAGGGACGTACAATGAGCAGTTCTTC. Translated: CASSVTGTYNEQFF.

The rearrangement uses TRBV10-3 and TRBJ2-2; 7 bases align to TRBD2. J lost 6 bases, V lost 0 bases, and 7 bases had no gene match. Germline lookup yields CDR1 ENHRY and CDR2 SYGVKD. This CDR3 has 16 residues. The CDR3 is CAISESWEGPPGELFF. The CDR3 coding sequence is TGTGCCATCAGTGAGTCGTGGGAGGGTCCCCCCGGGGAGCTGTTTTTT.

The chain employs TRBV4-1 and TRBJ1-2; a possible D gene is TRBD1 (5 bases). Trimming stripped 0 bases from V and 4 bases from J, with 9 bases between. The germline V gene encodes CDR1 MGHRA and CDR2 YSYEKL. The CDR3 spans 14 residues. CDR3: CASSQDRRAYGYTF. CDR3 nucleotide sequence: TGCGCCAGCAGCCAAGATCGCAGGGCCTATGGCTACACCTTC.

To note about this clone: This sample includes further DNA sequences coding for the same CDR3. The V call is TRBV5-1, the J call TRBJ2-1; 14 nucleotides agree with TRBD2. CDR1 is SGHRS and CDR2 is YFSETQ in the germline V gene. The CDR3 sequence is 18 residues long. V trimming: 3 bases; J trimming: 1 base; junction bases outside the gene matches: 6. The CDR3 here is CASSSGTSGSRSYNEQFF. CDR3 coding DNA: TGCGCCAGCAGCTCCGGGACTAGCGGGAGTCGGTCCTACAATGAGCAGTTCTTC.

A single count supports this clone. The V and J genes are TRBV9 and TRBJ2-5, with a tentative D call TRBD2 (7 bases). Germline V gives CDR1 SGDLS, CDR2 YYNGEE. CDR3 length: 14 amino acids. Trimming took 4 bases from V and 5 from J, leaving 15 bases between them. CDR3 nucleotides: TGTGCCAGCAGCCCGCGGGGGCCGCGGGAGACCCAGTACTTC. It specifies CASSPRGPRETQYF.